Sequencing of this TCR beta chain was carried out in a study of blood T cells in healthy people across ages. Overall study findings and caveats: Expanded clonotype changes were possibly confounded by unknown donor CMV status.

The use of a sample-barcoded 5' primer and a J-beta primer mix characterized a second PCR of 7 to 11 cycles. With 12 random nucleotides, a template-switch adaptor tagged each individual cDNA molecule. TCRdb called the 5' RACE reads again in MiXCR, with one record for every CDR3 protein. This sample has 900,000 to 950,000 distinct CDR3 sequences, with roughly 29% found just once. V gave up 1 base and J gave up 4 bases; unmatched junction bases: 5. The germline V gene encodes CDR1 DFQATT and CDR2 SNEGSKA (reference sequence). The CDR3 covers 15 residues. Comment on this clonotype: Its specificity is not known.

These same records also appear under a second study, on T cells of mothers and their children. That source adds: With unrelated pairs as the comparison, related mother-child pairs had a slightly higher overlap that was not significant.

Input material: blood. The receptor was isolated from a woman aged 40 to 50 in good health. This chain joins TRBV20-1 and TRBJ2-2; 8 bases align to TRBD1. CDR3 protein: CSARVLTGATGELFF. CDR3 nucleotides: TGCAGTGCTAGAGTACTGACAGGGGCCACCGGGGAGCTGTTTTTT.